The TCR beta chain described here comes from a study of T cells after yellow fever vaccination. About the study: SMART-Seq v4 Ultra Low Input prepared libraries from low-cell fractions. Findings of the study overall: A secondary response was less intense yet reached its peak sooner, at day 5 versus 15. FACS-sorted repertoires could harbor abundant contaminating bulk-population clonotypes. The study re-detected most primary-vaccination clones after the booster (nearly 97% CD4, 88% CD8).

One entry per CDR3 protein results from TCRdb running MiXCR on the 5' RACE reads. The sample lists tens of thousands of distinct CDR3 sequences; approximately 7% were seen once. The table lists this clonotype with many counts. Its antigen is unidentified. V lost 4 bases to trimming and J lost 3 bases, with 16 bases between them. CDR1 and CDR2 (germline): MGHRA, YSYEKL. This CDR3 spans 15 amino acids. J is TRBJ2-7 and V is TRBV4-1; either TRBD1 or TRBD2 may fit D (5 bases each). The receptor was derived from a man aged 18 to 30 who received the YFV17D yellow fever vaccine. This sample comprised CD8+ T cells sorted from PBMCs, obtained approximately 40 days after the first yellow fever vaccination. CDR3 sequence (DNA): TGCGCCAGCAGCCGGGACCAAAACTTAGGCTACGAGCAGTACTTC. Its translation is CASSRDQNLGYEQYF.